The 27 T cell receptor beta chains listed next were all sequenced from one sample in a study of a mutant IDH1 vaccine in newly diagnosed glioma. The assay was immunoSEQ multiplex PCR, and TCRdb's table has in-frame clones only and misses some. The data hold tens of thousands of clones, with about 85% observed a single time. Time point reported: week 35, safety follow-up. Vaccine doses each comprised 300 ug of mutant IDH1 20-mer peptide, with topical imiquimod. Their antigen targets remain unknown. The starting material was PBMCs, obtained from a glioma patient whose treatment included an IDH1 peptide vaccine. These receptors originate from a man aged 25-45 years with glioma.

This sequence joins TRBV19 and TRBJ1-1; no firm D call. This CDR3 has 15 amino acids. Germline CDR1 reads LNHDA; CDR2 reads SQIVND (reference sequence). V lost 1 base, J lost 0 bases, and 9 bases lay in between. The CDR3 DNA sequence: TGTGCCAGTAGTATAGTACCCAGATTGAACACTGAAGCTTTCTTT. This encodes CASSIVPRLNTEAFF.

The gene calls are TRBV25-1 and TRBJ1-1; weak D call: TRBD1 (5 bases). This CDR3 contains 16 residues. Germline V gene lookup returns CDR1 MGHDK and CDR2 SYGVNS. Between the trimmed V and J ends, which lost 0 bases and 2 bases, there was a span of 13 bases. CDR3 region: CASSEYGRGLNTEAFF. CDR3 bases: TGTGCCAGCAGTGAATACGGGCGGGGCTTAAACACTGAAGCTTTCTTT. Combining the CDR3 with reference TRBV25-1 and TRBJ1-1 gives the whole variable domain EADIYQTPRYLVIGTGKKITLECSQTMGHDKMYWYQQDPGMELHLIHYSYGVNSTEKGDLSSESTVSRIRTEHFPLTLESARPSHTSQYLCASSEYGRGLNTEAFFGQGTRLTVV.

The V gene is TRBV7-8, the J gene TRBJ1-1, with a possible D match to TRBD1 (6 bases). CDR3 length: 14 residues. V was pared by 6 bases and J by 7 bases, with 18 bases between. Germline assignment: CDR1 SGHVS and CDR2 FQNEAQ. The CDR3 DNA follows: TGTGCCAGCAGTCCAAACTCCGGACAGAATGAAGCTTTCTTT. Protein sequence: CASSPNSGQNEAFF.

In this sample, this clone turned up a few times. V usage is TRBV7-8 and J usage is TRBJ1-4; tentative D call: TRBD1 (5 bases). The germline CDR1 and CDR2 sequences are SGHVS and FQNEAQ. V dropped 5 bases and J dropped 5 bases, with 15 bases sitting between them. This CDR3 is built from 15 residues. DNA of the CDR3: TGTGCCAGCAGCCTCATGCCAGGGCGCAATGAAAAACTGTTTTTT. Translation gives CASSLMPGRNEKLFF.

This chain connects TRBV7-7 to TRBJ2-3; a possible D gene is TRBD1 (6 bases). Trimming cost V 1 base and J 0 bases, with 8 bases left between them. CDR1 is SSHAT, CDR2 FNYEAQ, per germline (reference sequence). The CDR3 is 15 amino acids. CDR3 sequence (DNA): TGTGCCAGCAGCTTAGGGACAGTTAGCACAGATACGCAGTATTTT. It specifies CASSLGTVSTDTQYF.

The gene calls are TRBV2 and TRBJ1-1, with TRBD1 as a possible D gene (6 bases). Trimming took 8 bases from V and 0 from J, leaving 10 bases between them. The CDR3 has 13 amino acids. The germline gives CDR1 SNHLY, CDR2 FYNNEI. CDR3 sequence reads: CASRTAMNTEAFF. The CDR3 DNA sequence: TGTGCCAGCCGGACAGCCATGAACACTGAAGCTTTCTTT. Full variable domain (rest looked up from reference TRBV2 and TRBJ1-1): EPEVTQTPSHQVTQMGQEVILRCVPISNHLYFYWYRQILGQKVEFLVSFYNNEISEKSEIFDDQFSVERPDGSNFTLKIRSTKLEDSAMYFCASRTAMNTEAFFGQGTRLTVV.

V usage is TRBV4-2 and J usage is TRBJ1-5, with D hard to call. The CDR3 contains 15 residues. Germline values: CDR1 LGHNA, CDR2 YNFKEQ. V lost 0 bases to trimming and J lost 4 bases, with 10 bases between them. The CDR3 is CASSQDLQTNQPQHF. The DNA of the CDR3 is TGTGCCAGCAGCCAAGATCTACAGACTAATCAGCCCCAGCATTTT.

J is TRBJ2-3 and V is TRBV5-5, with unresolved D. CDR3 length: 12 residues. V shed 4 bases and J shed 11 bases, with 14 bases lying between them. Germline V CDR1 and CDR2: SGHKS, YYEKEE (reference sequence). CDR3 in DNA: TGTGCCAGCAGCCGGACGGCTCTAAAGCAGTATTTT. It yields the protein CASSRTALKQYF. Filled out from reference TRBV5-5 and TRBJ2-3, the complete variable domain reads DAGVTQSPTHLIKTRGQQVTLRCSPISGHKSVSWYQQVLGQGPQFIFQYYEKEERGRGNFPDRFSARQFPNYSSELNVNALLLGDSALYLCASSRTALKQYFGPGTRLTVL.

There are a few counts of this clone. The chain carries TRBV6-5 and TRBJ1-1; no reliable D call. Trimming removed 0 bases from V and 8 bases from J, with 7 bases in between. From germline, CDR1 is MNHEY and CDR2 SVGAGI. The CDR3 is made up of 12 amino acids. In DNA, the CDR3 is TGTGCCAGCAGTTACTCGACGGGGGAAGCTTTCTTT. Protein: CASSYSTGEAFF.

V gene TRBV5-1 combines with J gene TRBJ2-1; 7 bases are a match to TRBD1. V lost 1 base, J lost 0 bases, and 4 bases stayed unmatched. The germline gives CDR1 SGHRS, CDR2 YFSETQ. This CDR3 contains 16 residues. CDR3: CASSLKGASSYNEQFF. The CDR3 nucleotides are TGCGCCAGCAGCTTGAAGGGGGCCAGCTCCTACAATGAGCAGTTCTTC.

The chain links TRBV7-2 to TRBJ1-5; maybe TRBD1 (6 bases). The CDR3 spans 15 residues. Germline CDR1 is SGHTA and CDR2 is FQGNSA. The V end lost 4 bases, the J end lost 5 bases, and 15 bases lay between the germline ends. The DNA of the CDR3 is TGTGCCAGCAGCTATGGGGGACAACCCTATCAGCCCCAGCATTTT. It codes for CASSYGGQPYQPQHF.

The chain couples TRBV10-1 to TRBJ1-1; 7 bases map to TRBD1. Per the germline V gene, CDR1 is WNHNN and CDR2 is SYGVQD (reference sequence). The CDR3 runs to 14 residues. With 6 bases clipped from V and 0 bases from J, the junction kept 4 bases outside the gene matches. In DNA form, the CDR3 reads TGCGCCAGCAGCCAAGGGACAGTGAACACTGAAGCTTTCTTT. Its protein is CASSQGTVNTEAFF.

The genes are TRBV5-5 and TRBJ2-7; D gene ambiguous. The length of the CDR3 is 12 residues. V was shortened by 1 base and J by 6 bases, with 8 bases between the two germline ends. From germline, CDR1 is SGHKS and CDR2 YYEKEE (reference sequence). The CDR3 DNA follows: TGTGCCAGCAGCTTGTTATTGAGCGAGCAGTACTTC. It is translated as CASSLLLSEQYF.

This rearrangement joins TRBV5-4 to TRBJ2-4, with TRBD2 identical over 7 bases. This CDR3 is 17 amino acids long. Germline V gene sequence: CDR1 SGHNT, CDR2 YYREEE (reference sequence). With 4 bases clipped from V and 0 bases from J, the junction kept 10 bases outside the gene matches. As DNA, the CDR3 is TGTGCCAGCAGCCGTGGCGGGGGAGAGCTAGCCAAAAACATTCAGTACTTC. It specifies CASSRGGGELAKNIQYF.

The chain has TRBV10-3 and TRBJ1-6, with TRBD1 matching 7 bases. The CDR3 is 16 amino acids. Trimming at V came to 5 bases and at J to 8 bases, leaving 12 bases not matched to a gene. Germline V gene data show CDR1 as ENHRY and CDR2 as SYGVKD. The DNA for the CDR3 is TGTGCCATCAGTCGACGAACTGCAGGGGGTGATTCACCCCTCCACTTT. It is translated as CAISRRTAGGDSPLHF.

V usage is TRBV20-1 and J usage is TRBJ2-5, with a weak D call TRBD1 (6 bases). CDR1 and CDR2 (germline): DFQATT, SNEGSKA (reference sequence). This CDR3 is 11 amino acids long. The CDR3 bases are TGCGGAAGGACAGCTCAAGAGACCCAGTACTTC. Translation: CGRTAQETQYF.

This chain connects TRBV9 to TRBJ2-3; maybe TRBD2 (5 bases). V dropped 2 bases and J dropped 2 bases, with 12 bases sitting between them. This CDR3 region has 15 residues. Germline values: CDR1 SGDLS, CDR2 YYNGEE. CDR3 DNA sequence: TGTGCCAGCAGCGTCAGCGGTCTGTACACAGATACGCAGTATTTT. Residues: CASSVSGLYTDTQYF.

The rearrangement uses TRBV6-5 and TRBJ2-2; D may match TRBD1 or TRBD2 (6 bases each). The V end was cut by 5 bases, the J end by 6 bases, with 10 bases between. CDR1 and CDR2 (germline): MNHEY, SVGAGI. This CDR3 is built from 13 residues. The CDR3 nucleotides read TGTGCCAGCAGTAAAGGGGGGCCCGGGGAGCTGTTTTTT. It translates to CASSKGGPGELFF.

This clone was seen a handful of times. V usage is TRBV2 and J usage is TRBJ1-3; D gene unclear. Trimming took 8 bases from V and 3 from J, leaving 8 bases between them. This CDR3 contains 12 residues. Germline CDR1 reads SNHLY; CDR2 reads FYNNEI. In nucleotides, the CDR3 is TGTGCCAGCCTCGAATATGGAAACACCATATATTTT. This encodes CASLEYGNTIYF.

The V and J genes are TRBV27 and TRBJ2-7, with 8 positions matching TRBD1. The junction had 10 bases not matched to a gene; V was cut back by 6 bases and J by 9 bases. The CDR3 extends over 13 amino acids. In germline, CDR1 is MNHEY, CDR2 SMNVEV (reference sequence). The CDR3 bases are TGTGCCAGCAGGAACCTCGGACAGGGCACGCAGTACTTC. Protein product: CASRNLGQGTQYF.

This rearrangement joins TRBV5-1 to TRBJ2-7; D is undetermined. The germline V and J ends were trimmed by 0 bases and 4 bases, with 17 bases remaining between them. The CDR3 sequence is 16 residues long. Germline V gene sequence: CDR1 SGHRS, CDR2 YFSETQ. The CDR3 DNA is TGCGCCAGCAGCTTGGAACGGGCAGCCCCAAGGTACGAGCAGTACTTC. Encoded protein: CASSLERAAPRYEQYF.

V is TRBV7-8 and J is TRBJ1-5; perhaps TRBD1 as D (5 bases). Germline loops: CDR1 SGHVS, CDR2 FQNEAQ. The V gene lost 5 bases and the J gene lost 4 bases, with 12 bases spanning the gap. This CDR3 is built from 14 residues. CDR3 residues: CASSPPEGNQPQHF. The CDR3 DNA is TGTGCCAGCAGCCCACCCGAGGGGAATCAGCCCCAGCATTTT.

The genes are TRBV6-1 and TRBJ1-6, with D perhaps matching TRBD1 (6 bases). CDR3 length: 14 amino acids. CDR1 is MNHNS and CDR2 is SASEGT in the germline V gene. Deletions cut 3 bases from V and 8 bases from J, with 11 bases between. CDR3 residues: CASSEVQGYSPLHF. As DNA, the CDR3 is TGTGCCAGCAGTGAGGTACAGGGCTATTCACCCCTCCACTTT.

The rearrangement joins TRBV4-2 to TRBJ2-7; no definite D call. The CDR3 is 13 amino acids. Germline V gene lookup returns CDR1 LGHNA and CDR2 YNFKEQ. Trimming pared 0 bases from V and 3 bases from J, leaving 6 bases between. The chain's CDR3 is CASSQDLGYEQYF. In DNA, the CDR3 is TGTGCCAGCAGCCAAGATTTGGGCTACGAGCAGTACTTC.

This sequence joins TRBV13 and TRBJ1-4; no definite D call. The CDR3 covers 15 residues. Germline lookup yields CDR1 PRHDT and CDR2 FYEKMQ (reference sequence). V lost 3 bases to trimming and J lost 0 bases, with 8 bases between them. The CDR3 reads CASSFRTATNEKLFF. The DNA of the CDR3 is TGTGCCAGCAGCTTCCGAACTGCAACTAATGAAAAACTGTTTTTT.

This clone appeared a few times. The chain uses TRBV11-2 and TRBJ1-1; D unresolved. The CDR3 runs 13 residues. Between the trimmed V and J ends, which lost 2 bases and 1 base, there was a span of 5 bases. In germline, CDR1 is SGHAT, CDR2 FQNNGV. CDR3 in amino acids: CASSLKRNTEAFF. The DNA of the CDR3 is TGTGCCAGCAGCTTAAAACGGAACACTGAAGCTTTCTTT.

This clone was seen a single time. V is TRBV29-1 and J is TRBJ2-7, with D unresolved. Germline-derived CDR1 and CDR2 are SQVTM and ANQGSEA. The CDR3 totals 14 residues. The germline V and J ends were trimmed by 4 bases and 3 bases, with 16 bases remaining between them. CDR3 nucleotide sequence: TGCAGCGTTGTCCTAGGGTCAGCAGTCTACGAGCAGTACTTC. Amino acid sequence: CSVVLGSAVYEQYF.